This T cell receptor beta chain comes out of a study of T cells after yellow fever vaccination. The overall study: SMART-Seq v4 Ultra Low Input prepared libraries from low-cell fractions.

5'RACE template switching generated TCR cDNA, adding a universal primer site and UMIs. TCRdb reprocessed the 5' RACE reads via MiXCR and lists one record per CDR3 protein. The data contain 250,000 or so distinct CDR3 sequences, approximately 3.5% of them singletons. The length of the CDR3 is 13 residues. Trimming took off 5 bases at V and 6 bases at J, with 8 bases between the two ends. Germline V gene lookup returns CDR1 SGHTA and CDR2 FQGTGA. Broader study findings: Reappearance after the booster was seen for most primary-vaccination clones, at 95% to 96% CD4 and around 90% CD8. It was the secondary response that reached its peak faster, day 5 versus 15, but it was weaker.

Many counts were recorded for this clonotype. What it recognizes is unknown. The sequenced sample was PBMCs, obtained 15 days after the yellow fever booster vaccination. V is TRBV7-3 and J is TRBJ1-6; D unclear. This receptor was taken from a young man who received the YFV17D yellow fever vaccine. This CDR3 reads CASSPSRNSPLHF. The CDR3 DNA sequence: TGTGCCAGCAGCCCCTCTCGTAATTCACCCCTCCACTTT.